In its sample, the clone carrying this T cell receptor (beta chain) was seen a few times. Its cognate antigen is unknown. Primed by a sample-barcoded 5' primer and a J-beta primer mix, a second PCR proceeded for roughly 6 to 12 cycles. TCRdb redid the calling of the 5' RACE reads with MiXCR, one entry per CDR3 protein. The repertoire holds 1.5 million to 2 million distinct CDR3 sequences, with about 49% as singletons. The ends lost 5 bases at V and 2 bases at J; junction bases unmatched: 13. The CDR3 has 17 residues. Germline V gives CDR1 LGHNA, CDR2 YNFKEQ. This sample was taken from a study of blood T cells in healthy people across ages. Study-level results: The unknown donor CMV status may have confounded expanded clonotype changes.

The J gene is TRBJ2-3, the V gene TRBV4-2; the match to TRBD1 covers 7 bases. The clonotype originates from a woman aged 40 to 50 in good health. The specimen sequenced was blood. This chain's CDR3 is CASSDMRQGSLTDTQYF. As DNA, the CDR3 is TGTGCCAGCAGCGACATGCGACAGGGTAGCCTCACAGATACGCAGTATTTT.